This T cell receptor (beta chain) was recorded in a study of blood T cell repertoires in COVID-19. This CDR3 comprises 14 residues. Trimming took 6 bases from V and 0 from J, leaving 12 bases between them. Germline assignment: CDR1 MDHEN and CDR2 SYDVKM. Assay: immunoSEQ multiplex PCR; the TCRdb copy retains only in-frame clones and omits some. This sample has 65,000 to 90,000 clones; about 79% occur once, and the top ten carry about 3.8%. Sequencing was carried out using peripheral blood. The source of this sequence is a woman aged 55 to 70 with acute or convalescent COVID-19. The rearrangement links TRBV28 to TRBJ2-7; D might be TRBD2 (6 bases). This CDR3 is CASRQIGGSYEQYF. In DNA, the CDR3 is TGTGCCAGCAGACAAATCGGGGGCTCCTACGAGCAGTACTTC. Full variable domain (remainder filled in from reference TRBV28 and TRBJ2-7): DVKVTQSSRYLVKRTGEKVFLECVQDMDHENMFWYRQDPGLGLRLIYFSYDVKMKEKGDIPEGYSVSREKKERFSLILESASTNQTSMYLCASRQIGGSYEQYFGPGTRLTVT.